This record looks at one T cell receptor (beta chain) sequence and its context. The antigen is not known. Trimming at V came to 5 bases and at J to 5 bases, leaving 13 bases not matched to a gene. The CDR3 sequence is 16 residues long. In germline, CDR1 is SGHTA, CDR2 FQGNSA. Via MiXCR, TCRdb re-called the 5' RACE reads, giving one row per CDR3 protein. The repertoire holds some 50,000 distinct CDR3 sequences, with 9.5% to 15% as singletons. This sample stems from a study of T-cell memory formation after mild COVID-19. Study-level results: There were some responding clones in pre-infection memory, which suggested that cross-reactive memory had joined. Researchers report contracting CD4+ clones mostly in CM and EM, with CD8+ clones in EMRA.

This sequence was found in a man younger than 30 who had mild COVID-19 (a few samples of this study predate the infection). Cell type and time point are not known. The rearrangement joins TRBV7-2 to TRBJ2-5; TRBD2 aligns across 8 bases. The specimen sequenced was PBMCs or a T cell subset sorted from them (not recorded which). The CDR3 is CASSLARGGDWETQYF. CDR3 bases: TGTGCCAGCAGCCTCGCCCGGGGGGGGGATTGGGAGACCCAGTACTTC.